This T cell receptor beta chain was obtained from a study of molecular identifiers for immune sequencing clone quantification. TCRdb independently ran MiXCR on the PCR reads; one entry per CDR3 protein. The table lists roughly 300,000 distinct CDR3 sequences, about 23% of them singletons. Germline CDR1 is SEHNR and CDR2 is FQNEAQ (reference sequence). This CDR3 comprises 17 residues. The ends lost 5 bases at V and 0 bases at J; junction bases unmatched: 8. The chain combines TRBV7-9 with TRBJ1-4; TRBD1 matches at 8 bases. This TCR came from a human donor in good health. Some libraries in this study had Jurkat cell RNA spiked in. The sequenced sample consisted of naive CD8+ T cells from blood, with Jurkat cell RNA spiked in. Indicated subset: FACS-sorted CD8+CD4-CCR7+CD45RA+ naive T cells. CDR3 nucleotide sequence: TGTGCCAGCAGCATAGGAGGACAGGGAGCAACTAATGAAAAACTGTTTTTT. Translation: CASSIGGQGATNEKLFF.